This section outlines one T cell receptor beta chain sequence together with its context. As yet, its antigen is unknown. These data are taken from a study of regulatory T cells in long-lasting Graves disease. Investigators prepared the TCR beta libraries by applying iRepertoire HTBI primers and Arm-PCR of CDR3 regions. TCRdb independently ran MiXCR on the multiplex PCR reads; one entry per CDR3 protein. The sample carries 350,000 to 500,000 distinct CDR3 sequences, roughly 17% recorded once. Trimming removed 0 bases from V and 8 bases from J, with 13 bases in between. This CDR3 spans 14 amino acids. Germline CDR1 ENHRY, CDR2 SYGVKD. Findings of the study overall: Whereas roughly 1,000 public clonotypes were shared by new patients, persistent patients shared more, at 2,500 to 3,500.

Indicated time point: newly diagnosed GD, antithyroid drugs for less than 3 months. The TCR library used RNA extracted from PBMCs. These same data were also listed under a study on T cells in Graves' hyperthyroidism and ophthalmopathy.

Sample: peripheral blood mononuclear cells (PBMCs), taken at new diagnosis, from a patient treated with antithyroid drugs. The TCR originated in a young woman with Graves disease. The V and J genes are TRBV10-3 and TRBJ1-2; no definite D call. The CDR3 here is CAISESMEGRGYTF. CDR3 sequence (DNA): TGTGCCATCAGTGAGTCGATGGAGGGAAGGGGCTACACCTTC.